The entry below describes one TCR beta chain. Its antigen is currently unknown. These data originate in a study of post-analysis software for immune sequencing data. Study-wide findings and caveats: Four to six TRBV segments (TRBV5-6, TRBV5-1 and TRBV20-1 among them) occurred more frequently in patients than in controls. Versus controls, multiple sclerosis patients showed significantly lower diversity (normalized Chao1).

The CDR3 has 15 residues. V was pared by 2 bases and J by 0 bases, with 11 bases between. Germline CDR1 and CDR2: DFQATT and SNEGSKA (reference sequence). Tagging with unique molecular identifiers was a feature of the TCR beta cDNA libraries. MiXCR was run by TCRdb on the PCR reads, yielding one entry per CDR3 protein. There are roughly 650,000 distinct CDR3 sequences in the sample; approximately 60% occur only once, and approximately 10% lies in the top ten. The V and J genes are TRBV20-1 and TRBJ1-5; D ambiguous. The receptor's source is a girl aged 2 to 9 with multiple sclerosis. Input material: blood. The CDR3 loop is CSARPAEVSNQPQHF. The CDR3 DNA sequence: TGCAGTGCTAGACCGGCGGAGGTTAGCAATCAGCCCCAGCATTTT.